The 14 T cell receptor beta chains below were found in one sample sequenced in a study of T cells after yellow fever vaccination (dated by TCRdb to between 2018 and 2021). Library creation used 5' RACE. TCRdb lists the instrument as Illumina HiSeq 2500. TCRdb reprocessed the public reads (quality trimming at Q25 with fastp, clone calling with MiXCR) and kept in-frame beta chains. Merged by CDR3 protein, the rows form single entries marked with the most common genes and DNA. The sample includes 600,000 to 750,000 distinct CDR3 sequences, with roughly an eighth observed a single time. The top ten clonotypes cover around 14% of the sample. In the paper's terms, the treatment or condition label means: live attenuated yellow fever vaccine strain. The sample was PBMCs, taken on the day of the yellow fever booster vaccination. The receptors originated from a man aged 25 to 40 who received the YFV17D yellow fever vaccine.

The chain couples TRBV7-2 to TRBJ2-7, with D tentatively TRBD2 (6 bases). V shed 7 bases and J shed 3 bases, with 19 bases lying between them. The CDR3 sequence is 15 residues long. Germline assignment: CDR1 SGHTA and CDR2 FQGNSA. The CDR3 DNA is TGTGCCAGCACTACCCATTGGGGGGTGAGCTACGAGCAGTACTTC. Translated: CASTTHWGVSYEQYF.

V usage is TRBV21-1 and J usage is TRBJ2-1; the table's D call of TRBD2 was not tested on the DNA. TRBV21-1 corresponds to a pseudogene. The CDR3 runs 14 residues. In DNA, the CDR3 is TGTGCCAGAACACTAGCTAGGAGGGACAATGAGCAGTTCTTC. This sequence encodes CARTLARRDNEQFF.

The CDR3 reads CASSTPSSYEQYF. CDR3 nucleotide sequence: TGTGCCAGCAGCACCCCAAGCTCCTACGAGCAGTACTTC. This chain joins TRBV28 and TRBJ2-7; D unclear. CDR3 length equals 13 residues. Trimming took 6 bases from V and 0 from J, leaving 9 bases between them. Germline CDR1 reads MDHEN; CDR2 reads SYDVKM. The full variable domain, rest sourced from reference TRBV28 and TRBJ2-7, is DVKVTQSSRYLVKRTGEKVFLECVQDMDHENMFWYRQDPGLGLRLIYFSYDVKMKEKGDIPEGYSVSREKKERFSLILESASTNQTSMYLCASSTPSSYEQYFGPGTRLTVT.

This sequence joins TRBV19 and TRBJ2-7; unclear D gene. The CDR3 sequence is 11 residues long. Trimming stripped 7 bases from V and 5 bases from J, with 9 bases between. The germline V gene has CDR1 LNHDA and CDR2 SQIVND (reference sequence). In nucleotides, the CDR3 is TGTGCCAGTACTTCCCAACACGAGCAGTACTTC. It yields the protein CASTSQHEQYF.

The rearrangement uses TRBV12-3 or TRBV12-4 and TRBJ2-5, with 7 bases matching TRBD1. The CDR3 contains 13 residues. V shed 6 bases and J 4 bases; nucleotides not matched to a gene: 5. The DNA of the CDR3 is TGTGCCAGCAGCCGCCAGGGGGTAGAGACCCAGTACTTC. As protein: CASSRQGVETQYF.

The chain uses TRBV18 and TRBJ2-3, with D perhaps TRBD2 (5 bases). V shed 2 bases and J shed 2 bases, with 14 bases lying between them. This CDR3 region has 16 residues. CDR1 and CDR2 from the germline V gene are KGHSH and LQKENI. This chain's CDR3 is CASSPKAGAITDTQYF. CDR3 nucleotides: TGTGCCAGCTCACCAAAGGCGGGCGCGATCACAGATACGCAGTATTTT.

The chain couples TRBV11-2 to TRBJ2-3; TRBD2 aligns across 13 bases. V dropped 3 bases and J dropped 4; count of bases not matched to a gene: 16. The CDR3 totals 20 residues. Germline V gene sequence: CDR1 SGHAT, CDR2 FQNNGV. CDR3 DNA: TGTGCCAGCAGCTTCCCCCTCCCCACTAGCGGGAGGGCCTCGGCAGATACGCAGTATTTT. This sequence encodes CASSFPLPTSGRASADTQYF.

This rearrangement joins TRBV12-3 or TRBV12-4 to TRBJ2-2, with 12 positions matching TRBD2. The trim removed 4 bases at V and 1 base at J, leaving 4 bases unmatched. CDR3 length: 17 amino acids. The CDR3 coding sequence is TGTGCCAGCAGTTCGACTAGCGGGAGCGAGAACACCGGGGAGCTGTTTTTT. Protein product: CASSSTSGSENTGELFF.

The V and J genes are TRBV4-3 and TRBJ2-7; 11 bases line up with TRBD2. Per the germline V gene, CDR1 is LGHNA and CDR2 is YSLEER. The CDR3 covers 18 residues. V lost 0 bases and J lost 6; bases outside the gene matches: 13. The CDR3 sequence is CASSQDDWRLAGGGEQYF. DNA of the CDR3: TGCGCCAGCAGCCAAGATGACTGGAGGCTAGCGGGAGGTGGCGAGCAGTACTTC.

In its sample, this clonotype was seen a few times. The genes are TRBV7-8 and TRBJ2-1; D is uncertain. Germline-derived CDR1 and CDR2 are SGHVS and FQNEAQ. The CDR3 covers 14 residues. The V end was cut by 8 bases, the J end by 6 bases, with 17 bases between. CDR3 protein: CASQTARFSNEQFF. In nucleotides, the CDR3 is TGTGCCAGCCAAACGGCGCGTTTTTCCAATGAGCAGTTCTTC.

The V gene is TRBV20-1, the J gene TRBJ2-5; D may be TRBD2 (6 bases). Germline loops: CDR1 DFQATT, CDR2 SNEGSKA (reference sequence). Trimming removed 6 bases from V and 4 bases from J, with 12 bases in between. The CDR3 is 12 amino acids. CDR3 sequence: CSARRALETQYF. The CDR3 DNA sequence: TGCAGTGCGCGGAGGGCCCTAGAGACCCAGTACTTC.

This rearrangement joins TRBV5-1 to TRBJ2-2, with TRBD1 identical over 9 bases. CDR3 length: 16 residues. After removal of 4 bases from V and 4 bases from J, the junction contained 8 bases not matched to a gene. Germline V lookup: CDR1 SGHRS, CDR2 YFSETQ. The CDR3 sequence is CASSPTGQGGTGELFF. In DNA form, the CDR3 reads TGCGCCAGCAGCCCCACGGGACAGGGAGGCACCGGGGAGCTGTTTTTT.

The CDR3 is CSARGGFGEQYF. The CDR3 nucleotides read TGCAGTGCTAGAGGGGGTTTTGGCGAGCAGTACTTC. This sequence joins TRBV20-1 and TRBJ2-7; D is uncertain. This CDR3 comprises 12 residues. V was trimmed by 1 base and J by 6 bases, leaving 10 bases between them. Germline V gives CDR1 DFQATT, CDR2 SNEGSKA (reference sequence).

This clonotype occurred a few times. V gene TRBV5-1 combines with J gene TRBJ2-3; D remains unclear. The CDR3 sequence is 15 residues long. The V gene lost 0 bases and the J gene lost 1 base, with 9 bases spanning the gap. Germline V CDR1 and CDR2: SGHRS, YFSETQ. CDR3 in DNA: TGCGCCAGCAGCTTGGAAGGAGTTCGCACAGATACGCAGTATTTT. It translates to CASSLEGVRTDTQYF.